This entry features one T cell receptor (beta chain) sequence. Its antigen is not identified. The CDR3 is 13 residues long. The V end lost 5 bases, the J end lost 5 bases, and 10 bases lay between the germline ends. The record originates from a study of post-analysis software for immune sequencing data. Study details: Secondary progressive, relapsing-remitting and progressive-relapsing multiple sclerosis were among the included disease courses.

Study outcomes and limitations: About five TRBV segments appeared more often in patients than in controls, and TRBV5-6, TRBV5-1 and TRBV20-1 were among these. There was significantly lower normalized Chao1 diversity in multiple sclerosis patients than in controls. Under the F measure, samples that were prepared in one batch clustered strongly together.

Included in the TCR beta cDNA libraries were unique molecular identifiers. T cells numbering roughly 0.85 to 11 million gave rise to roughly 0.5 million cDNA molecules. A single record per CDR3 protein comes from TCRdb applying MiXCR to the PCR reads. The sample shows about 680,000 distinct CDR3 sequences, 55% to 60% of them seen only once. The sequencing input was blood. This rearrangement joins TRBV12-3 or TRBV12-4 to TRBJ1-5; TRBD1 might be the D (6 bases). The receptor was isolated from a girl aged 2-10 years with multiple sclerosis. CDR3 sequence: CASSGGQHQPQHF. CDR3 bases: TGTGCCAGCAGTGGGGGGCAGCATCAGCCCCAGCATTTT.